Below, 2 T cell receptor beta chains from the same sample are listed, as sequenced in a study of T cells in localized non-small cell lung cancer. The method was immunoSEQ multiplex PCR; TCRdb's version includes in-frame clones alone and lacks a portion of them. The profile shows 30,000 to 40,000 clones, about 80% of them singletons. This sample comprised peripheral blood, obtained before any cancer treatment. The source is a male donor aged 60 or over with stage II squamous cell lung carcinoma.

The V call is TRBV25-1, the J call TRBJ2-1, with 7 bases fitting TRBD2. CDR3 length: 13 amino acids. The J segment lost 7 bases and the V segment lost 7 bases, leaving 7 bases of the junction unmatched. Germline CDR1 reads MGHDK; CDR2 reads SYGVNS. The CDR3 DNA sequence: TGTGCCAGCAAGACTAGCTTTGGAAATGAGCAGTTCTTC. As protein: CASKTSFGNEQFF.

This clone was seen a handful of times. J is TRBJ1-1 and V is TRBV7-3, with 8 bases aligning to TRBD1. The CDR3 has 17 residues. The V gene's germline CDR1 is SGHTA and CDR2 FQGTGA. J lost 4 bases, V lost 4 bases, and 14 bases had no gene match. The CDR3 sequence: CASSSTGQGGLSTEAFF. CDR3 in DNA: TGTGCCAGCAGCTCTACCGGACAGGGAGGATTAAGCACTGAAGCTTTCTTT. The full variable domain, its missing parts supplied by reference TRBV7-3 and TRBJ1-1, is GAGVSQTPSNKVTEKGKYVELRCDPISGHTALYWYRQSLGQGPEFLIYFQGTGAADDSGLPNDRFFAVRPEGSVSTLKIQRTERGDSAVYLCASSSTGQGGLSTEAFFGQGTRLTVV.